Sequencing of this TCR beta chain was carried out in a study of lymphopenia after photon versus proton radiotherapy. Study-level findings and limits: Better survival with proton therapy was suggested as possible, not demonstrated. Proton therapy kept repertoires fairly stable, unlike photons, which gained effector/memory cells.

A word on this clone: Its specificity is unknown.

Assay: immunoSEQ multiplex PCR; the TCRdb copy retains only in-frame clones and omits some. The sample shows tens of thousands of clones, about 89% of them seen only once. The CDR3 is 17 amino acids. Looked up from germline, CDR1 is SGDLS and CDR2 is YYNGEE. V lost 3 bases, J lost 2 bases, and 8 bases stayed unmatched. The chain recombines TRBV9 with TRBJ1-3; 10 bases are shared with TRBD1. Sequences were derived from peripheral blood, sampled from a patient treated with proton-based radiotherapy. The clonotype originates from an older man with esophageal cancer. Here the CDR3 DNA reads TGTGCCAGCAGCGGACAATTCGGGACAGGGGCTGGAAACACCATATATTTT. This gives the protein CASSGQFGTGAGNTIYF.